These 4 T cell receptor beta chains were all obtained from the same sample, sequenced in a study of blood T cell repertoires in COVID-19. Repertoires were generated with immunoSEQ multiplex PCR, while TCRdb's copy carries only in-frame clones and drops some. The repertoire includes approximately 120,000 clones, roughly 80% of them detected once, and 6% sits in the top ten. The sample was peripheral blood. All receptors come from a man at least 80 years old with COVID-19, enrolled during active disease.

The chain employs TRBV27 and TRBJ1-1, with 10 bases that match TRBD1. This CDR3 is 16 amino acids long. After removal of 5 bases from V and 1 base from J, the junction contained 7 bases not matched to a gene. Per the germline V gene, CDR1 is MNHEY and CDR2 is SMNVEV (reference sequence). The CDR3 loop is CASSRDRGYSNTEAFF. The CDR3 region has the DNA TGTGCCAGCAGTCGGGACAGGGGATATTCGAACACTGAAGCTTTCTTT.

A note on this clone: Different DNA sequences within this sample yield the same CDR3. This chain joins TRBV7-9 and TRBJ1-4; D perhaps matches TRBD1 (5 bases). This CDR3 has 14 residues. CDR1 is SEHNR and CDR2 is FQNEAQ in the germline V gene (reference sequence). Trimming removed 2 bases at V and 7 bases at J, with 11 bases between. The chain's CDR3 is CASSLQGAREKLFF. As DNA, the CDR3 is TGTGCCAGCAGCTTACAAGGGGCGCGTGAAAAACTGTTTTTT.

This chain joins TRBV19 and TRBJ2-3, with D perhaps matching TRBD1 (6 bases). The CDR3 has 15 amino acids. The V gene lost 3 bases and the J gene lost 0 bases, with 10 bases spanning the gap. Germline loops: CDR1 LNHDA, CDR2 SQIVND (reference sequence). The CDR3 nucleotides read TGTGCCAGTAGTATTGGACAGTTAAGCACAGATACGCAGTATTTT. Amino acids: CASSIGQLSTDTQYF.

The chain joins TRBV3-1 (or the pseudogene TRBV3-2) to TRBJ2-7, with 7 nucleotides matching TRBD1. V lost 8 bases to trimming and J lost 0 bases; unmatched junction nucleotides: 4. The CDR3 contains 13 residues. Germline V gene sequence: CDR1 LGHDT, CDR2 YNNKEL (reference sequence). CDR3 sequence: CASRDSTSYEQYF. CDR3 DNA sequence: TGTGCCAGCCGGGACAGTACCTCCTACGAGCAGTACTTC.